This T cell receptor beta chain was found in a study of T cell responses to AZD1222 COVID-19 vaccine. Comments on this clone: Its antigen is not identified.

Study conclusions and caveats: Among spike-specific TCRs, nearly half reportedly target unmutated variant regions. Spike was spanned by vaccine-associated CD4 TCRs, which were dominant at 160-218 and 743-854.

Measured with immunoSEQ multiplex PCR; TCRdb has only the in-frame clones, and not every one. The sample holds approximately 56,000 clones, roughly 88% seen once. CDR3 length: 16 amino acids. This receptor was identified in an adult in good health. This chain uses TRBV21-1 with TRBJ2-3; the table's TRBD2 call for D was not verified on the DNA. TRBV21-1 is flagged as a pseudogene. This material consisted of peripheral blood, taken on day 0 of AZD1222 vaccination. The CDR3 DNA sequence: TGTGCCAGCAGCAAAGCAGCGGGGGGCCAGGTAGATACGCAGTATTTT. The encoded protein is CASSKAAGGQVDTQYF.